The source of this T cell receptor beta chain is a study of blood T cell repertoires in COVID-19. Overall study context: The United States, Italy and Spain provided the acute and convalescent COVID-19 samples. T cells, B-cell-depleted T cells, or PBMCs supplied cDNA or gDNA.

Germline CDR1 LNHNV, CDR2 YYDKDF (reference sequence). With 1 base clipped from V and 4 bases from J, the junction kept 4 bases outside the gene matches. This CDR3 is 15 amino acids long. Sequencing was performed with immunoSEQ multiplex PCR; in TCRdb, only in-frame clones are kept and a portion is missing. The table includes 25,000 to 30,000 clones, about 91% detected once. Specimen: peripheral blood. This receptor was identified in a human donor with acute or convalescent COVID-19. The donor label of this sample is uncertain. The chain is built from TRBV15 and TRBJ2-3; 8 bases agree with TRBD1. CDR3 sequence: CATSRGGQGADTQYF. The CDR3 DNA follows: TGTGCCACCAGCAGAGGAGGACAGGGTGCAGATACGCAGTATTTT.